The entry that follows covers one T cell receptor beta chain sequence. Its antigen is still unknown. CDR3 length: 16 residues. Germline loops: CDR1 MNHGY, CDR2 SAAAGT. V lost 2 bases to trimming and J lost 5 bases; unmatched junction nucleotides: 8. These data belong to a study of T cell repertoires in cytomegalovirus infection. Across the whole study: CMV infection and matching HLA type were both indicated by public TCR beta signatures. Overall study findings and caveats: Dominating the ex vivo response were HLA-C-restricted CMV-specific TCR beta clonotypes.

MiXCR, applied by TCRdb to the reads, yields one record per CDR3 protein. The data show a few hundred thousand distinct CDR3 sequences, with approximately 46% seen just once and just under 45% held by the top ten. The rearrangement uses TRBV6-8 and TRBJ2-3; TRBD2 matches 9 bases. The receptor comes from a human donor in good health (CMV status not recorded). Some clones in this sample may be carry-over from other donors' samples. The sample here was cultured PBMCs, taken from culture after CMV antigen stimulation. In nucleotides, the CDR3 is TGTGCCAGCAGTTACCGCCCTAGCGGGGCTGGAGATACGCAGTATTTT. Amino acid sequence: CASSYRPSGAGDTQYF.